This T cell receptor (beta chain) was documented in a study of post-analysis software for immune sequencing data. This CDR3 has 13 amino acids. The junction had 2 bases not matched to a gene; V was cut back by 5 bases and J by 3 bases. CDR1 LGHDT and CDR2 YNNKEL come from the germline V gene (reference sequence). This clonotype came up many times. Its matching antigen is unknown. Unique molecular identifiers were present in the TCR beta cDNA libraries. Input of roughly 0.85 to 11 million T cells yielded some 500,000 cDNA molecules. TCRdb reanalysed the PCR reads using MiXCR and keeps one entry per CDR3 protein. The top ten clones hold around 8% of a sample with hundreds of thousands of distinct CDR3 sequences, approximately 37% of them seen once. Study conclusions and caveats: The study found TRBV5-6, TRBV5-1 and TRBV20-1 among 5 or 6 TRBV segments more frequent in patients than controls.

The sequenced sample was blood. The receptor was derived from a girl aged 2 to 10 with multiple sclerosis. The V gene is TRBV3-1, the J gene TRBJ1-1; 8 bases map to TRBD1. The CDR3, as DNA: TGTGCCAGCAGCACGGACAGGGACACTGAAGCTTTCTTT. Translated: CASSTDRDTEAFF.